One and the same sample provided the 21 T cell receptor beta chains below, sequenced in a study of blood T cell repertoires in COVID-19. The data were produced by immunoSEQ multiplex PCR, yet TCRdb's version contains in-frame clones alone and is incomplete. The sample carries about 340,000 clones, around nine tenths recorded once. The sequenced material came from peripheral blood. Receptors were obtained from a woman in her 70s with COVID-19, enrolled during active disease.

This clone was seen only a few times. The V call is TRBV6-5, the J call TRBJ1-4; 8 nucleotides agree with TRBD1. Germline V gene data show CDR1 as MNHEY and CDR2 as SVGAGI. V lost 8 bases to trimming and J lost 2 bases; unmatched junction nucleotides: 4. The CDR3 loop spans 14 amino acids. CDR3 in amino acids: CASYRGFTNEKLFF. The CDR3 DNA follows: TGTGCCAGCTACAGGGGGTTCACTAATGAAAAACTGTTTTTT.

This clone was seen a few times. This chain uses TRBV28 with TRBJ2-7; 9 positions agree with TRBD1. Looked up from germline, CDR1 is MDHEN and CDR2 is SYDVKM. CDR3 length: 17 residues. The V segment lost 4 bases and the J segment 0 bases; nucleotides outside the gene matches: 10. The CDR3 spells CASSSPGTGKSSYEQYF. CDR3 in DNA: TGTGCCAGCAGTTCACCCGGGACAGGGAAAAGCTCCTACGAGCAGTACTTC.

This clone was observed a single time. The chain links TRBV7-9 to TRBJ1-1; 8 nucleotides align to TRBD1. V dropped 5 bases and J dropped 4; count of bases not matched to a gene: 6. Germline V CDR1 and CDR2: SEHNR, FQNEAQ (reference sequence). The CDR3 has 14 amino acids. The CDR3 spells CASSHDRGITEAFF. The CDR3 coding sequence is TGTGCCAGCAGCCACGACAGGGGAATCACTGAAGCTTTCTTT.

With respect to this clone: The sample contains more than one DNA sequence encoding this CDR3. The V call is TRBV12-3 or TRBV12-4, the J call TRBJ2-2; D possibly corresponds to TRBD1 (6 bases). Trimming left V 5 bases short and J 5 bases short, with 9 bases between. The CDR3 is 13 amino acids. The CDR3 spells CASSLRGTGELFF. The CDR3 DNA sequence: TGTGCCAGCAGTCTAAGGGGGACCGGGGAGCTGTTTTTT.

This clone was seen a single time. DNA of the CDR3: TGCGCCAGCAGCTTGGACAGGCAAAACGAGCAGTACTTC. Its protein is CASSLDRQNEQYF. The gene calls are TRBV5-1 and TRBJ2-7, with D possibly being TRBD1 (5 bases). V was clipped by 0 bases and J by 5 bases, with 9 bases between them. Germline values: CDR1 SGHRS, CDR2 YFSETQ. The length of the CDR3 is 13 residues.

This clone has just one count. The chain has TRBV3-1 (or the pseudogene TRBV3-2) and TRBJ1-2; TRBD1 agrees at 9 bases. The CDR3 runs to 13 residues. Trimming took 6 bases from V and 8 from J; bases not matched to a gene: 7. Germline CDR1 and CDR2: LGHDT and YNNKEL (reference sequence). In DNA, the CDR3 is TGTGCCAGCAGGACAGGGGGGACTGAGGGCTACACCTTC. It translates to CASRTGGTEGYTF.

The chain links TRBV29-1 to TRBJ1-2; D is possibly TRBD1 (6 bases). Germline-derived CDR1 and CDR2 are SQVTM and ANQGSEA. CDR3 length: 13 residues. Trimming took off 7 bases at V and 8 bases at J, with 20 bases between the two ends. The CDR3 spells CSAGGGMVRGYTF. The CDR3 DNA is TGCAGCGCTGGTGGGGGCATGGTTCGGGGCTACACCTTC.

The CDR3 loop is CSVEKAEQFF. The CDR3 DNA sequence: TGCAGCGTTGAAAAAGCGGAACAGTTCTTC. This chain connects TRBV29-1 to TRBJ2-1, with a possible D match to TRBD2 (5 bases). The length of the CDR3 is 10 residues. V dropped 2 bases and J dropped 13 bases, with 9 bases sitting between them. Germline V gives CDR1 SQVTM, CDR2 ANQGSEA.

The chain is built from TRBV19 and TRBJ1-2; TRBD1 agrees at 7 bases. CDR3 length equals 16 residues. Germline V gene lookup returns CDR1 LNHDA and CDR2 SQIVND (reference sequence). V shed 0 bases and J 2 bases; nucleotides not matched to a gene: 6. In nucleotides, the CDR3 is TGTGCCAGTAGTATAGAAGGGGGCCCCGAGAACTATGGCTACACCTTC. Translation: CASSIEGGPENYGYTF.

CDR3 residues: CASRLQDNEQFF. CDR3 coding DNA: TGTGCCAGCAGACTACAGGACAATGAGCAGTTCTTC. This chain uses TRBV2 with TRBJ2-1, with a possible D match to TRBD1 (5 bases). This CDR3 contains 12 residues. Trimming removed 6 bases at V and 5 bases at J, with 8 bases between. The germline CDR1 and CDR2 sequences are SNHLY and FYNNEI.

The chain joins TRBV4-1 to TRBJ2-7; 9 bases are shared with TRBD2. Germline assignment: CDR1 MGHRA and CDR2 YSYEKL. The V gene end was trimmed by 3 bases and the J gene end by 0 bases; junction bases not matched to a gene: 6. The CDR3 has 16 residues. The CDR3 bases are TGCGCCAGCAGCCATTACGCGGGGGGGAGCTCCTACGAGCAGTACTTC. This codes for CASSHYAGGSSYEQYF.

The genes are TRBV27 and TRBJ1-3, with 8 bases aligning to TRBD1. Germline V gene lookup returns CDR1 MNHEY and CDR2 SMNVEV (reference sequence). Trimming took 5 bases from V and 0 from J; bases not matched to a gene: 9. The CDR3 consists of 17 residues. The CDR3 nucleotides are TGTGCCAGCAGTCCTCGGACAGGGTCCACCTCTGGAAACACCATATATTTT. Amino acid sequence: CASSPRTGSTSGNTIYF.

The J gene is TRBJ1-5, the V gene TRBV30; D is uncertain. Germline CDR1 and CDR2: GTSNPN and SVGIG (reference sequence). Trimming pared 3 bases from V and 2 bases from J, leaving 5 bases between. The CDR3 runs to 12 residues. Written as DNA, the CDR3 is TGTGCCTGGAGCCCGGGCAATCAGCCCCAGCATTTT. Translated, it gives CAWSPGNQPQHF.

This sequence joins TRBV18 and TRBJ1-6; D remains ambiguous. Germline V gene data show CDR1 as KGHSH and CDR2 as LQKENI. Deletions cut 2 bases from V and 7 bases from J, with 9 bases between. The CDR3 extends over 14 amino acids. The chain's CDR3 is CASSPAGENSPLHF. For the CDR3, the DNA is TGTGCCAGCTCACCAGCCGGAGAAAATTCACCCCTCCACTTT.

The chain recombines TRBV19 with TRBJ1-5; D is ambiguous. This CDR3 comprises 13 residues. Trimming removed 7 bases at V and 0 bases at J, with 7 bases between. Germline loops: CDR1 LNHDA, CDR2 SQIVND (reference sequence). CDR3 coding DNA: TGTGCCAGTAATCTCTATAGCAATCAGCCCCAGCATTTT. Translating it yields CASNLYSNQPQHF.

The CDR3 DNA sequence: TGTGCCAGCAGCTTAGCAGCTGGGGGAGGGTCCAATCAGCCCCAGCATTTT. This sequence encodes CASSLAAGGGSNQPQHF. The rearrangement joins TRBV7-6 to TRBJ1-5, with a weak D call TRBD1 (5 bases). Trimming stripped 0 bases from V and 3 bases from J, with 15 bases between. The CDR3 is made up of 17 amino acids. From germline, CDR1 is SGHVS and CDR2 FNYEAQ.

The chain carries TRBV5-4 and TRBJ1-2, with D maybe TRBD1 (5 bases). From germline, CDR1 is SGHNT and CDR2 YYREEE (reference sequence). With 7 bases removed from V and 4 bases from J, the gap between germline ends came to 17 bases. The CDR3 is 14 residues long. Here the CDR3 reads CASGRGDTFYGYTF. The CDR3 DNA is TGTGCCAGCGGGCGGGGCGATACCTTCTATGGCTACACCTTC.

J is TRBJ2-5 and V is TRBV2; TRBD1 matches at 8 bases. The CDR3 is 15 residues long. In germline, CDR1 is SNHLY, CDR2 FYNNEI. J gave up 5 bases and V 0 bases, and 5 bases lay outside the gene matches. The DNA for the CDR3 is TGTGCCAGCAGTGAAGCGAGGACAGGGAGGGAGACCCAGTACTTC. Its protein product is CASSEARTGRETQYF.

This clone was detected a few times. V gene TRBV18 combines with J gene TRBJ1-1; the D gene is possibly TRBD1 (6 bases). Germline CDR1 is KGHSH and CDR2 is LQKENI. CDR3 length: 17 residues. Trimming took off 2 bases at V and 1 base at J, with 17 bases between the two ends. CDR3 DNA sequence: TGTGCCAGCTCACCAAGGGGGTCCGGGTTGACGAACACTGAAGCTTTCTTT. Protein product: CASSPRGSGLTNTEAFF.

In this sample, this clone turned up a few times. The chain recombines TRBV7-9 with TRBJ1-5, with D unresolved. CDR3 size: 14 residues. The germline V gene has CDR1 SEHNR and CDR2 FQNEAQ (reference sequence). Trimming removed 4 bases at V and 7 bases at J, with 14 bases between. This CDR3 reads CASSSGGEVQPQHF. The CDR3 nucleotides are TGTGCCAGCAGCTCTGGTGGCGAGGTCCAGCCCCAGCATTTT. The whole variable domain, filled in from reference TRBV7-9 and TRBJ1-5, reads DTGVSQNPRHKITKRGQNVTFRCDPISEHNRLYWYRQTLGQGPEFLTYFQNEAQLEKSRLLSDRFSAERPKGSFSTLEIQRTEQGDSAMYLCASSSGGEVQPQHFGDGTRLSIL.

The V call is TRBV5-1, the J call TRBJ1-5, with 9 bases lining up with TRBD1. V shed 4 bases, J shed 7 bases, and the junction held 9 bases outside the gene matches. This CDR3 has 15 amino acids. In germline, CDR1 is SGHRS, CDR2 YFSETQ. The CDR3 DNA reads TGCGCCAGCAGCCCCGGGACAGGGAAGGACCAGCCCCAGCATTTT. It yields the protein CASSPGTGKDQPQHF.